This TCR beta chain came from a study of blood T cell repertoires in COVID-19. The wider study: The study drew acute and convalescent COVID-19 samples from the United States, Italy and Spain. Sources were T cells, B-cell-depleted T cells, or PBMCs; the material itself was cDNA or gDNA.

CDR3 length: 13 residues. Trimming stripped 7 bases from V and 1 base from J, with 10 bases between. Original analysis: Reference gene primers were amplified, and this amplification served to estimate nucleated cell counts. Clones were sequenced by immunoSEQ multiplex PCR, and TCRdb holds only the in-frame ones, with some missing. V, J and clone size derive from that table, while D and trimming were established from the DNA sequence. The table records roughly 60,000 clones, about 80% of them present only once. This TCR was recovered from a man aged 55 to 70 with acute or convalescent COVID-19. The material sequenced was peripheral blood. The chain carries TRBV12-3 or TRBV12-4 and TRBJ1-1; possibly TRBD1 for D (5 bases). CDR3 nucleotides: TGTGCCAGCACCCCGACAGCGAACACTGAAGCTTTCTTT. Its translation: CASTPTANTEAFF.